This TCR beta chain was observed in a study of cytotoxic CD8 clonotypes in ibrutinib-treated CLL. General observations from the study: Clonality increased at ibrutinib response, then returned toward baseline at progression. T-cell clonality at baseline went above that of age-matched healthy donors and rose and fell with circulating CD8+ T-cell counts.

The J segment lost 5 bases and the V segment lost 6 bases, leaving 4 bases of the junction unmatched. Germline V lookup: CDR1 LNHDA, CDR2 SQIVND (reference sequence). This CDR3 has 14 residues. The authors obtained approximately 2 micrograms of genomic DNA from cryopreserved PBMCs for TCR beta libraries. As to this clone: Its specificity is not known.

The data were produced by immunoSEQ multiplex PCR, yet TCRdb's version contains in-frame clones alone and is incomplete. Of 250,000 to 350,000 clones in the sample, roughly 76% are singletons; the top ten hold about 5.3%. Sequencing was performed on PBMCs, taken at disease progression, from a patient treated with ibrutinib. The chain carries TRBV19 and TRBJ1-2, with 12 bases lining up with TRBD1. The TCR was taken from a human donor with chronic lymphocytic leukemia. CDR3 region: CASRPGQGAYGYTF. The CDR3 nucleotides read TGTGCCAGTAGACCGGGACAGGGGGCATATGGCTACACCTTC.